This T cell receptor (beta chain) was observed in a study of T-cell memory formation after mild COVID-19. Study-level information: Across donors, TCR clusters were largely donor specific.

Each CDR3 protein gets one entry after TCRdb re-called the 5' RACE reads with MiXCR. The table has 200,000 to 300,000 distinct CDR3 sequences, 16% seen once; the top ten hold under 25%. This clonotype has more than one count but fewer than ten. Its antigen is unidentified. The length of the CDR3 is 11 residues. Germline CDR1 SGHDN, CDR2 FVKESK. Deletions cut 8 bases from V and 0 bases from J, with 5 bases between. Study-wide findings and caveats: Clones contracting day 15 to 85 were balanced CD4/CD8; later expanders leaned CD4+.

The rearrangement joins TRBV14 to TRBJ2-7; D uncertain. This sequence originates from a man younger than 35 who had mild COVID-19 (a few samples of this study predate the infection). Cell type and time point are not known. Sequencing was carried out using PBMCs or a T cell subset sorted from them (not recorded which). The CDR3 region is CASHSSYEQYV. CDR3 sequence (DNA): TGTGCCAGCCATAGCTCCTACGAGCAGTACGTC.